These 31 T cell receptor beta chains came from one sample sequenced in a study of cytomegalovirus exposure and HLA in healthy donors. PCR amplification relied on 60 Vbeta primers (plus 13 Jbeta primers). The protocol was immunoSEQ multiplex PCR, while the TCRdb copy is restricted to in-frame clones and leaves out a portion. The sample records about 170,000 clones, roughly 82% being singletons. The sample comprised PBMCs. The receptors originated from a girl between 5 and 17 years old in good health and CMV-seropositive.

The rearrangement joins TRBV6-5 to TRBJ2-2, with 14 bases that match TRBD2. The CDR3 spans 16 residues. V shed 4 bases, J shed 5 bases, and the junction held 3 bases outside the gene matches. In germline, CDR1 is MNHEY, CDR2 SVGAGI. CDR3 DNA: TGTGCCAGCAGTTCGTGGACTAGCGGGGGGACCGGGGAGCTGTTTTTT. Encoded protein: CASSSWTSGGTGELFF.

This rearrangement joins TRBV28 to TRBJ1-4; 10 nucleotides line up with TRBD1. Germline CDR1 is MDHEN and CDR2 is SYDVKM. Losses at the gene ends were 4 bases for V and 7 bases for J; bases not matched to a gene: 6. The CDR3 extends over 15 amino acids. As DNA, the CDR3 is TGTGCCAGCAGTTCTAAGACAGGGGGCATTGAAAAACTGTTTTTT. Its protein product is CASSSKTGGIEKLFF.

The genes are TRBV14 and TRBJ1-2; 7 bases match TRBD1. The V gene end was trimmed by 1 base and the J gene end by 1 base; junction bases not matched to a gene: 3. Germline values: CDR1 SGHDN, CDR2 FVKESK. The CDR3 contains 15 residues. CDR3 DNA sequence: TGTGCCAGCAGCCAAGTGAACAGGGGTAACTATGGCTACACCTTC. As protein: CASSQVNRGNYGYTF.

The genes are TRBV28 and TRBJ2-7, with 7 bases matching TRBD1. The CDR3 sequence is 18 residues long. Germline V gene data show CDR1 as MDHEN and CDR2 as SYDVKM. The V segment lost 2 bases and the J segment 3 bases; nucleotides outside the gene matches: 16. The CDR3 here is CASSLPSLYRDRDYEQYF. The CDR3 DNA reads TGTGCCAGCAGTTTACCTTCCCTATACCGGGACAGAGACTACGAGCAGTACTTC.

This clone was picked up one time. DNA for the CDR3: TGCGCCAGCAGCGAAGGGACAGAGAGAGGAGGCTACACCTTC. Amino acid sequence: CASSEGTERGGYTF. This chain joins TRBV5-1 and TRBJ1-2; 7 bases are shared with TRBD1. Germline CDR1 SGHRS, CDR2 YFSETQ. The CDR3 covers 14 residues. The V and J ends lost 4 bases and 8 bases, in that order; junction bases with no gene match: 11.

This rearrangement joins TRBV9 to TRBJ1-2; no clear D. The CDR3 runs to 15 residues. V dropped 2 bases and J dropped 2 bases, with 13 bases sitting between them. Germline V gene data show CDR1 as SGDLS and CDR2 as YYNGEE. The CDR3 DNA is TGTGCCAGCAGCGTCGATTGGACGGGAAACTATGGCTACACCTTC. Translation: CASSVDWTGNYGYTF.

CDR3 protein: CASSWTGGTGELFF. CDR3 nucleotide sequence: TGTGCCAGCAGTTGGACAGGGGGCACCGGGGAGCTGTTTTTT. The gene calls are TRBV28 and TRBJ2-2; 10 positions match TRBD1. Germline loops: CDR1 MDHEN, CDR2 SYDVKM. Trimming removed 4 bases from V and 4 bases from J; junction bases left unmatched: 0. This CDR3 is built from 14 residues.

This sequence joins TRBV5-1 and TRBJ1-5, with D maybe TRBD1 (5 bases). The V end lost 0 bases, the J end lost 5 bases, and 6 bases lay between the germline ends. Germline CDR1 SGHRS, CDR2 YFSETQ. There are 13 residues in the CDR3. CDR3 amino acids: CASSLAGDQPQHF. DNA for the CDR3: TGCGCCAGCAGCTTGGCGGGGGATCAGCCCCAGCATTTT.

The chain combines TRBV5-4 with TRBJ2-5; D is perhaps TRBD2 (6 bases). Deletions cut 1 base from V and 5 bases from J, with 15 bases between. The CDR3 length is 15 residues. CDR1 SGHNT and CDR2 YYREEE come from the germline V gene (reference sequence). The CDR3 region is CASSLSIGGRETQYF. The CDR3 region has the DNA TGTGCCAGCAGCTTGTCAATCGGGGGTCGGGAGACCCAGTACTTC.

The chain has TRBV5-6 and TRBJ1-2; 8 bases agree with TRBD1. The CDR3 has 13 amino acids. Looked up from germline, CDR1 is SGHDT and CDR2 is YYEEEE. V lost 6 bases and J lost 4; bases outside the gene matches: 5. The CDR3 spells CASTPGGFYGYTF. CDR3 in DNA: TGTGCCAGCACCCCAGGGGGCTTCTATGGCTACACCTTC.

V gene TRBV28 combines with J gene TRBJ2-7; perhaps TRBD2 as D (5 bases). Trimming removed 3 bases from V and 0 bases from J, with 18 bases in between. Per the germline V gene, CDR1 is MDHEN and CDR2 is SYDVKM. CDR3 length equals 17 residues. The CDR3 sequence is CASSFLNLCAGSYEQYF. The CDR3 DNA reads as TGTGCCAGCAGTTTCCTAAACCTGTGCGCGGGCTCCTACGAGCAGTACTTC.

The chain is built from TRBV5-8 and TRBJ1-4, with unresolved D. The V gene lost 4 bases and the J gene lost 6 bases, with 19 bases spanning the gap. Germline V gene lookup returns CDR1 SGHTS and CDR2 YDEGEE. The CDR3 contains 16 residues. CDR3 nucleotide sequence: TGTGCCAGCAGCCCCCTTGTGGGTTTCGGGGATGAAAAACTGTTTTTT. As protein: CASSPLVGFGDEKLFF.

The CDR3, as DNA: TGTGCCAGCAGGCCAACAGAACTCCCCGGCTACACCTTC. This sequence encodes CASRPTELPGYTF. The V and J genes are TRBV28 and TRBJ1-2; D unresolved. Trimming stripped 6 bases from V and 8 bases from J, with 16 bases between. The germline V gene has CDR1 MDHEN and CDR2 SYDVKM. The CDR3 spans 13 residues.

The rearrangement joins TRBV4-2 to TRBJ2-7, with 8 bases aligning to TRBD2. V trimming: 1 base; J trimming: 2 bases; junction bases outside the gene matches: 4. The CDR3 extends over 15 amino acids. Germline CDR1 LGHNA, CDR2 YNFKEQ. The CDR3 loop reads CASSQVSGSPYEQYF. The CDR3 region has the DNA TGTGCCAGCAGCCAAGTGAGCGGGAGCCCCTACGAGCAGTACTTC.

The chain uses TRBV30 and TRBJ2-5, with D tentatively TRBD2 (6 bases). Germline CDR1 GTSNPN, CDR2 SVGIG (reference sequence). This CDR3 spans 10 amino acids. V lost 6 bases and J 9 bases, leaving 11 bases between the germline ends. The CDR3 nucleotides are TGTGCCTGCGCGGGGCGTTCCCAGTACTTC. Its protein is CACAGRSQYF.

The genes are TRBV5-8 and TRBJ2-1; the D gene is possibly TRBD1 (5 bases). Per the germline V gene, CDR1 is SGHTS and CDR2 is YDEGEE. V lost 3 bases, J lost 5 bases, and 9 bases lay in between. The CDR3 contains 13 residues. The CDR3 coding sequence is TGTGCCAGCAGCTGGGGCGGCCACAATGAGCAGTTCTTC. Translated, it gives CASSWGGHNEQFF.

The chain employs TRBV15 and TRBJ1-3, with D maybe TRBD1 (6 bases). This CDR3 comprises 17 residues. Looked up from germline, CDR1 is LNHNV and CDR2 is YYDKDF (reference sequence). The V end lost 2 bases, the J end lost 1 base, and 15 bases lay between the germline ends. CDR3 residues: CATSRKYRERSGNTIYF. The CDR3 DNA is TGTGCCACCAGCAGAAAGTACAGGGAAAGGTCTGGAAACACCATATATTTT.

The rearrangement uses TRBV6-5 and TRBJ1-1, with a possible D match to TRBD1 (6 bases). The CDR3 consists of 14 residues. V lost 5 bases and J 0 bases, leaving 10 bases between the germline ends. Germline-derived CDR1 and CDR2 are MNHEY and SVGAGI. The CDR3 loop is CASSTTGMNTEAFF. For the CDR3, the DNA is TGTGCCAGCAGTACCACAGGGATGAACACTGAAGCTTTCTTT.

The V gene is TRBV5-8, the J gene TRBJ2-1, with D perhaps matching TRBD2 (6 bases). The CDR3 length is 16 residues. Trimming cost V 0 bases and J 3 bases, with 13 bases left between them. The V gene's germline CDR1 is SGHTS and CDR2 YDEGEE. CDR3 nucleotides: TGTGCCAGCAGCTTGGAACGGGGAGGTGGCTACAATGAGCAGTTCTTC. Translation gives CASSLERGGGYNEQFF.

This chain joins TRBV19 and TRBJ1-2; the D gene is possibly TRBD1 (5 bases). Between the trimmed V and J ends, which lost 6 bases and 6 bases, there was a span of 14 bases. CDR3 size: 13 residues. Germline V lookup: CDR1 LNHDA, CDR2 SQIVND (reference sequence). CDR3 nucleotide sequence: TGTGCCAGTAGACCCGGGGGGGGAAATGGCTACACCTTC. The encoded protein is CASRPGGGNGYTF.

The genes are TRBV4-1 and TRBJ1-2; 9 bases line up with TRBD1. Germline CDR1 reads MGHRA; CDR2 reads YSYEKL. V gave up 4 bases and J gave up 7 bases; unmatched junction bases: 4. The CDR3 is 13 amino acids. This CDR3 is CASSRDRVSGYTF. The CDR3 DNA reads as TGCGCCAGCAGCCGGGACAGGGTTAGTGGCTACACCTTC.

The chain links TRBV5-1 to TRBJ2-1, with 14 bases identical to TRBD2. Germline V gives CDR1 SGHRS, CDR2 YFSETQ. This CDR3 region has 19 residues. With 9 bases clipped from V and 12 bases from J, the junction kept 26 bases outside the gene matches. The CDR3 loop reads CATKERSGLAGVKKLRQFF. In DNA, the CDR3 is TGCGCCACCAAGGAACGGTCGGGACTAGCGGGAGTGAAAAAGCTTCGGCAGTTCTTC. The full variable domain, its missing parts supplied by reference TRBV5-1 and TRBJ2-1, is KAGVTQTPRYLIKTRGQQVTLSCSPISGHRSVSWYQQTPGQGLQFLFEYFSETQRNKGNFPGRFSGRQFSNSRSEMNVSTLELGDSALYLCATKERSGLAGVKKLRQFFGPGTRLTVL.

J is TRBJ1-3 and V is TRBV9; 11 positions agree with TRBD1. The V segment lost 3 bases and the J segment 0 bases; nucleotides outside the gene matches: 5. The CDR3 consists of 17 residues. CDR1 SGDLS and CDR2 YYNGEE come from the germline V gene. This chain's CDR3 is CASSAGTGGTSGNTIYF. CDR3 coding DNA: TGTGCCAGCAGCGCAGGGACAGGGGGGACCTCTGGAAACACCATATATTTT.

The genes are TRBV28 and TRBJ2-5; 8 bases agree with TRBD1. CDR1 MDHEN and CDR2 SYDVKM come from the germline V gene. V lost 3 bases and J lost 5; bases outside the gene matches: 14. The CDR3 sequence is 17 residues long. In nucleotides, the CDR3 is TGTGCCAGCAGTTTCCAAATACCGGGACAGGATATGGAGACCCAGTACTTC. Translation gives CASSFQIPGQDMETQYF.

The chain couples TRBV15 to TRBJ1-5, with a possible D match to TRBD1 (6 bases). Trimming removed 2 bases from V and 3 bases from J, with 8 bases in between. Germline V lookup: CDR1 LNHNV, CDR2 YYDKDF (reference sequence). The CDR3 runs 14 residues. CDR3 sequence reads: CATSRPGDNQPQHF. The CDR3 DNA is TGTGCCACCAGCAGACCAGGGGACAATCAGCCCCAGCATTTT.

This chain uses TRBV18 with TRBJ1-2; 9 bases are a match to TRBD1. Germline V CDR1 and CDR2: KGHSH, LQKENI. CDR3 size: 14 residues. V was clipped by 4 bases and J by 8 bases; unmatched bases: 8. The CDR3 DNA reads TGTGCCAGCTCACTCACACAGGGGGCGAAGGGCTACACCTTC. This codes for CASSLTQGAKGYTF.

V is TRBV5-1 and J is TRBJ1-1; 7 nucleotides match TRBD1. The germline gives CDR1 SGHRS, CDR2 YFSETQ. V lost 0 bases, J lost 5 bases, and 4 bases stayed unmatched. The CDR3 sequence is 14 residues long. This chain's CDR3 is CASSLAAGGTEAFF. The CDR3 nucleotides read TGCGCCAGCAGCTTGGCGGCAGGGGGAACTGAAGCTTTCTTT. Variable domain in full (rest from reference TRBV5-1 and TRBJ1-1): KAGVTQTPRYLIKTRGQQVTLSCSPISGHRSVSWYQQTPGQGLQFLFEYFSETQRNKGNFPGRFSGRQFSNSRSEMNVSTLELGDSALYLCASSLAAGGTEAFFGQGTRLTVV.

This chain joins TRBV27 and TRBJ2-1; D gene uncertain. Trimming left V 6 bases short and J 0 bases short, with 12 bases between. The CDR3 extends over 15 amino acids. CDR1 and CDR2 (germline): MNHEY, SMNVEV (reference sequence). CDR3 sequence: CASRIYSSSYNEQFF. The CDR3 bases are TGTGCCAGCAGAATATACTCGAGCTCCTACAATGAGCAGTTCTTC.

This CDR3 is CASSLDGRGQYQPQHF. As DNA, the CDR3 is TGCGCCAGCAGCTTGGATGGCAGGGGGCAATATCAGCCCCAGCATTTT. V gene TRBV5-1 combines with J gene TRBJ1-5; 8 bases fit TRBD1. There are 16 residues in the CDR3. CDR1 is SGHRS, CDR2 YFSETQ, per germline. After removal of 0 bases from V and 5 bases from J, the junction contained 7 bases not matched to a gene.

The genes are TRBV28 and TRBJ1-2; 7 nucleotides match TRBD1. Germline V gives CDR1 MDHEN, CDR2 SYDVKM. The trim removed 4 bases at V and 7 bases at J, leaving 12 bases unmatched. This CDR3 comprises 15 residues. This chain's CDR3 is CASSYPSGQEGGYTF. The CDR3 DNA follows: TGTGCCAGCAGTTACCCCTCCGGACAGGAGGGTGGCTACACCTTC.

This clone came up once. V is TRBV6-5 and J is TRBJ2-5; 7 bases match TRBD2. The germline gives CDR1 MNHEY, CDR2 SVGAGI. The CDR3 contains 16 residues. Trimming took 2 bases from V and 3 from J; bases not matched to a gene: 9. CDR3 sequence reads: CASSYGRGGTEETQYF. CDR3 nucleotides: TGTGCCAGCAGTTACGGACGGGGAGGGACGGAAGAGACCCAGTACTTC.